The rows below give T cell receptor beta chains drawn from one sample of a study of OX40 agonist ivuxolimab in advanced cancers. Here immunoSEQ multiplex PCR was the method, and the copy in TCRdb shows in-frame clones only, minus some. This table holds fewer than 100,000 clones, 87% found once. The starting material was CD4+ or CD8+ T cells sorted from blood, obtained in a trial of the OX40 agonist ivuxolimab. These receptors all stem from an adult with an advanced solid tumor such as melanoma, head and neck, liver or kidney cancer. Each CDR3 is given with its conserved first and last residue. Each record gives: CDR3 protein, CDR3 DNA, V gene, clone size, D gene, J gene. A D gene is named only where the DNA matches it firmly. Clone size appears in some rows only: once, few, many, or a class for an expanded clone.

CDR3 protein: CASSRRSGGNEQFF
CDR3 DNA: TGTGCCAGCAGTCGCCGGTCCGGGGGGAATGAGCAGTTCTTC
V gene: TRBV11-1
clone size: .
D gene: TRBD2
J gene: TRBJ2-1

CDR3 protein: CASRRLASPNTEAFF
CDR3 DNA: TGTGCCAGCAGGAGATTAGCCTCACCGAACACTGAAGCTTTCTTT
V gene: TRBV2
clone size: .
D gene: .
J gene: TRBJ1-1

CDR3 protein: CASSLGLGQALVEQFF
CDR3 DNA: TGTGCCAGCAGCCTGGGTCTGGGACAGGCTTTAGTGGAGCAGTTCTTC
V gene: TRBV5-4
clone size: .
D gene: TRBD1
J gene: TRBJ2-1

CDR3 protein: CASSLVVSYNEQFF
CDR3 DNA: TGTGCCAGCAGCTTGGTCGTCAGTTACAATGAGCAGTTCTTC
V gene: TRBV5-4
clone size: .
D gene: .
J gene: TRBJ2-1

CDR3 protein: CATGKTGANVLTF
CDR3 DNA: TGTGCCACTGGGAAGACTGGGGCCAACGTCCTGACTTTC
V gene: TRBV19
clone size: .
D gene: .
J gene: TRBJ2-6

CDR3 protein: CASSTYRQGFGNEQFF
CDR3 DNA: TGTGCCAGCAGTACCTATAGACAGGGATTTGGCAATGAGCAGTTCTTC
V gene: TRBV28
clone size: .
D gene: TRBD1
J gene: TRBJ2-1

CDR3 protein: CASSLSNSPLHF
CDR3 DNA: TGCGCCAGCAGCTTGAGTAATTCACCCCTCCACTTT
V gene: TRBV5-1
clone size: .
D gene: .
J gene: TRBJ1-6

CDR3 protein: CASRLIPGTYNEQFF
CDR3 DNA: TGCGCCAGCCGCCTCATACCAGGGACCTACAATGAGCAGTTCTTC
V gene: TRBV5-1
clone size: .
D gene: .
J gene: TRBJ2-1

CDR3 protein: CASRSASGSTDTQYF
CDR3 DNA: TGCGCCAGCAGGTCAGCTAGCGGTAGCACAGATACGCAGTATTTT
V gene: TRBV5-1
clone size: .
D gene: TRBD2
J gene: TRBJ2-3

CDR3 protein: CASSDGIGTDDNEQFF
CDR3 DNA: TGTGCCAGCAGTGACGGGATCGGGACAGACGACAATGAGCAGTTCTTC
V gene: TRBV2
clone size: .
D gene: TRBD1
J gene: TRBJ2-1

CDR3 protein: CASRGGTVLNEKLFF
CDR3 DNA: TGTGCCAGCAGAGGCGGGACAGTTCTTAATGAAAAACTGTTTTTT
V gene: TRBV2
clone size: .
D gene: TRBD1
J gene: TRBJ1-4

CDR3 protein: CASSVRGWGADTQYF
CDR3 DNA: TGTGCCAGTAGTGTCCGTGGGTGGGGGGCGGATACGCAGTATTTT
V gene: TRBV19
clone size: few
D gene: .
J gene: TRBJ2-3